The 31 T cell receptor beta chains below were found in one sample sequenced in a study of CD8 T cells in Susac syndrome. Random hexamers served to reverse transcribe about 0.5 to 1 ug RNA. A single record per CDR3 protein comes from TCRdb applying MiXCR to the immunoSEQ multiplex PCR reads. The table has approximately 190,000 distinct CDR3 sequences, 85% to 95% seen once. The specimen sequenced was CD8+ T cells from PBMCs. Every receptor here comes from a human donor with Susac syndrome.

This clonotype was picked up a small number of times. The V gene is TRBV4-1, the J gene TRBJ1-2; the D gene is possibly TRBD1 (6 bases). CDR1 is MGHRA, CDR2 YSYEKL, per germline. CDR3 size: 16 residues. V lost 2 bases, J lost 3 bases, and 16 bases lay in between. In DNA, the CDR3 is TGCGCCAGCAGCCAATCCCCGGGACACACCGACTATGGCTACACCTTC. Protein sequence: CASSQSPGHTDYGYTF.

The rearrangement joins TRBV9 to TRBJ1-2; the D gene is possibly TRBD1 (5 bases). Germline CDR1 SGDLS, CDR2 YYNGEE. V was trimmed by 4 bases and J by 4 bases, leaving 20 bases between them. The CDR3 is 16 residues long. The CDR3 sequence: CASSLPLFGGGYGYTF. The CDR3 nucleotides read TGTGCCAGCAGCTTACCCCTCTTCGGGGGGGGCTATGGCTACACCTTC.

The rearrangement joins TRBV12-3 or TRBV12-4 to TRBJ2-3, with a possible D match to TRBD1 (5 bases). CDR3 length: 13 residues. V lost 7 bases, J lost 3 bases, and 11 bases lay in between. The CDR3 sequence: CASTGHETDTQYF. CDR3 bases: TGTGCCAGCACCGGACACGAGACAGATACGCAGTATTTT.

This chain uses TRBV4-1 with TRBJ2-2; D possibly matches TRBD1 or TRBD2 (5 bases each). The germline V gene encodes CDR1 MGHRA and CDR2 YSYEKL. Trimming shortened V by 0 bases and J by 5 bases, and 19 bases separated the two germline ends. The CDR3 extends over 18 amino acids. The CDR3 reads CASSQDPILTEGTGELFF. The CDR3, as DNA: TGCGCCAGCAGCCAAGACCCAATCCTGACTGAGGGGACCGGGGAGCTGTTTTTT.

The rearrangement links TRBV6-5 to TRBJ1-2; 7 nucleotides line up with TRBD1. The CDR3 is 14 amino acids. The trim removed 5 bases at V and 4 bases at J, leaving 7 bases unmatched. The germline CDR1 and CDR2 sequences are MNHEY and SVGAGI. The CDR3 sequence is CASSPTGNGYGYTF. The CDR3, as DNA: TGTGCCAGCAGTCCGACAGGGAATGGCTATGGCTACACCTTC.

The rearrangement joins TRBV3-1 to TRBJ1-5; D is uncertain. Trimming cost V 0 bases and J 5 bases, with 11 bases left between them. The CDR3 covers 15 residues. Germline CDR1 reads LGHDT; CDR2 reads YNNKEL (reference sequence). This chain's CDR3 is CASSQDGRRDQPQHF. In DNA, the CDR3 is TGTGCCAGCAGCCAAGATGGGCGAAGGGATCAGCCCCAGCATTTT.

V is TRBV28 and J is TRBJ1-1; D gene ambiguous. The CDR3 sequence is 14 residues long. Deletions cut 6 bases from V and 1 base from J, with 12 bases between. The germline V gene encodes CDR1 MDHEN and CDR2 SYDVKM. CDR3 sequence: CASSPLSENTEAFF. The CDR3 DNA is TGTGCCAGCAGCCCACTATCAGAGAACACTGAAGCTTTCTTT.

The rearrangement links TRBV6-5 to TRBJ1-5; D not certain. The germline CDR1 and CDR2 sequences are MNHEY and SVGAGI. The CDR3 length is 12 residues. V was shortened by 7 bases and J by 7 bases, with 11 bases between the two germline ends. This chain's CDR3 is CASNGPGQPQHF. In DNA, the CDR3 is TGTGCCAGCAATGGACCCGGACAGCCCCAGCATTTT.

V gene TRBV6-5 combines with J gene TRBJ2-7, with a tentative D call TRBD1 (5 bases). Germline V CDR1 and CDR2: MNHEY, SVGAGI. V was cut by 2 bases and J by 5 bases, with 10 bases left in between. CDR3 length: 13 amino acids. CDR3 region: CASSYGQGHEQYF. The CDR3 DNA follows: TGTGCCAGCAGTTACGGGCAGGGCCACGAGCAGTACTTC.

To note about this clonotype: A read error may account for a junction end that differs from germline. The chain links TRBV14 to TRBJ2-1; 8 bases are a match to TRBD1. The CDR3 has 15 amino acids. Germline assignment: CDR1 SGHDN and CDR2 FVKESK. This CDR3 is CASSQDRGTYNEQFF. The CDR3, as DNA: TGTGCCAGCAGTCAAGACAGGGGCACATACAATGAGCAGTTCTTC.

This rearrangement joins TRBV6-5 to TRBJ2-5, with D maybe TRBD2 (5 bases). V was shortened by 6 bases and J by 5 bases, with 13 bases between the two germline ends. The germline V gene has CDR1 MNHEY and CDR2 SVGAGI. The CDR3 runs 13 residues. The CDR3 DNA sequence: TGTGCCAGCAGCCGCGGACTCCAGGAGACCCAGTACTTC. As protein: CASSRGLQETQYF.

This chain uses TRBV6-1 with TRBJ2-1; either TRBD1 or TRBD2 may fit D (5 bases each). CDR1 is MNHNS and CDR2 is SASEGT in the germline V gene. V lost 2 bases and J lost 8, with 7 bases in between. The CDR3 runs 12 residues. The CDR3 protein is CASSERGDEQFF. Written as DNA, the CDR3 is TGTGCCAGCAGTGAAAGAGGGGATGAGCAGTTCTTC.

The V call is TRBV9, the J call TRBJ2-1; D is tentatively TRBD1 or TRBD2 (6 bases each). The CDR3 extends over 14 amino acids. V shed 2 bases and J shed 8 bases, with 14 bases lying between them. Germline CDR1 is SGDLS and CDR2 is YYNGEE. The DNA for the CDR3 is TGTGCCAGCAGCGTCGAGAGGGGGGCCGATGAGCAGTTCTTC. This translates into CASSVERGADEQFF.

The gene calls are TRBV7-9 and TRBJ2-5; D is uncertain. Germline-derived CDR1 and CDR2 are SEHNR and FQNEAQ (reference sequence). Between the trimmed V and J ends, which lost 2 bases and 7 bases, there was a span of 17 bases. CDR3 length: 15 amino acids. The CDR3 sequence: CASSLSGDSFGTQYF. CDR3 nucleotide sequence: TGTGCCAGCAGCTTATCGGGTGATAGCTTCGGGACCCAGTACTTC.

CDR3 coding DNA: TGTGCCAGCAGGCAACCGGGGCGGCAACAAGAGACCCAGTACTTC. As protein: CASRQPGRQQETQYF. The chain couples TRBV27 to TRBJ2-5; either TRBD1 or TRBD2 may supply D (5 bases each). Germline values: CDR1 MNHEY, CDR2 SMNVEV (reference sequence). The CDR3 consists of 15 residues. V was trimmed by 6 bases and J by 2 bases, leaving 16 bases between them.

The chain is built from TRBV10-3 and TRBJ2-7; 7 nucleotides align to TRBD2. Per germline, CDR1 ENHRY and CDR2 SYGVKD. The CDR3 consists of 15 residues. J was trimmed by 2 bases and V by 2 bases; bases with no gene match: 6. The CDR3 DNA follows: TGTGCCATCAGTGAGGGCGCGGGAGTCACCTACGAGCAGTACTTC. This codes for CAISEGAGVTYEQYF.

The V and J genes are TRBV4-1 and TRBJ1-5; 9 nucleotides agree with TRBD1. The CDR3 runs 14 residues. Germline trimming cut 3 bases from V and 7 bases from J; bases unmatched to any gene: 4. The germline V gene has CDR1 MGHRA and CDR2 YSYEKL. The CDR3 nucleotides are TGCGCCAGCAGCCAGGGACAGGGAGTACAGCCCCAGCATTTT. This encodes CASSQGQGVQPQHF.

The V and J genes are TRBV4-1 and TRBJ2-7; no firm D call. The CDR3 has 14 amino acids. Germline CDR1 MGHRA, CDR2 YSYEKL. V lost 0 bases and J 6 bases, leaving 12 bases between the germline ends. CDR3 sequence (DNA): TGCGCCAGCAGCCAAGAGGCGCTAGTAGGCGAGCAGTACTTC. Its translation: CASSQEALVGEQYF.

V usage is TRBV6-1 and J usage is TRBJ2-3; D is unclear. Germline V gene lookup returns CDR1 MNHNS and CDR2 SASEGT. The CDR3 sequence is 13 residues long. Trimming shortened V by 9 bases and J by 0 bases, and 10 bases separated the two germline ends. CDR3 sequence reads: CASRDPSTDTQYF. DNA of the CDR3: TGTGCCAGTCGTGACCCTAGCACAGATACGCAGTATTTT.

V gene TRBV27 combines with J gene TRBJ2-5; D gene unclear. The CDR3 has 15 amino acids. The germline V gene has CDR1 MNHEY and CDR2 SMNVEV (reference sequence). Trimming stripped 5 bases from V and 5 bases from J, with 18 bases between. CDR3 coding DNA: TGTGCCAGCAGTCCTAGACGGGCGTCGGGTGAGACCCAGTACTTC. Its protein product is CASSPRRASGETQYF.

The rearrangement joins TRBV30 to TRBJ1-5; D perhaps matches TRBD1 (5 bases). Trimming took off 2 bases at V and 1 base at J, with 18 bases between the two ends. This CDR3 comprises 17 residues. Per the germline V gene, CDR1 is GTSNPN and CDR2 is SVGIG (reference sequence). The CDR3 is CAWSKAKDSQSNQPQHF. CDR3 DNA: TGTGCCTGGAGTAAAGCCAAAGACAGCCAAAGCAATCAGCCCCAGCATTTT.

The CDR3 bases are TGTGCCAGCAGCCCAGTCAGGGGGAACACTGAAGCTTTCTTT. This translates into CASSPVRGNTEAFF. The chain carries TRBV7-2 and TRBJ1-1; tentative D call: TRBD1 (6 bases). This CDR3 is built from 14 residues. The germline gives CDR1 SGHTA, CDR2 FQGNSA. Trimming pared 5 bases from V and 1 base from J, leaving 11 bases between. Full variable domain (missing parts from reference TRBV7-2 and TRBJ1-1): GAGVSQSPSNKVTEKGKDVELRCDPISGHTALYWYRQSLGQGLEFLIYFQGNSAPDKSGLPSDRFSAERTGGSVSTLTIQRTQQEDSAVYLCASSPVRGNTEAFFGQGTRLTVV.

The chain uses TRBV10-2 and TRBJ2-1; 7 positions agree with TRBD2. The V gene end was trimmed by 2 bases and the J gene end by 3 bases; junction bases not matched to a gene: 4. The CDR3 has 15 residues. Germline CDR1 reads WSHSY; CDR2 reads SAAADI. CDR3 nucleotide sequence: TGCGCCAGCAGTGAGAATAGCGGGTTCTACAATGAGCAGTTCTTC. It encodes CASSENSGFYNEQFF.

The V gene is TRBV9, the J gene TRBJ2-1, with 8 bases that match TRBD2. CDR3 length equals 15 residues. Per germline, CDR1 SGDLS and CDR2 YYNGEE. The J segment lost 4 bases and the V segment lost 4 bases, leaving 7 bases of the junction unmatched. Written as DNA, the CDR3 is TGTGCCAGCAGCCCCGGGGGCGGGGGGTACAATGAGCAGTTCTTC. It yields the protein CASSPGGGGYNEQFF. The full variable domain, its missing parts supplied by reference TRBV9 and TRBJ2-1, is DSGVTQTPKHLITATGQRVTLRCSPRSGDLSVYWYQQSLDQGLQFLIQYYNGEERAKGNILERFSAQQFPDLHSELNLSSLELGDSALYFCASSPGGGGYNEQFFGPGTRLTVL.

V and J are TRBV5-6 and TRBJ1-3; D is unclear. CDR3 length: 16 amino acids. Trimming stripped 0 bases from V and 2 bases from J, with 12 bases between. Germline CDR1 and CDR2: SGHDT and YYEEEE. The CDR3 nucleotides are TGTGCCAGCAGCTTGGTTGAGACGGAGGCTGGAAACACCATATATTTT. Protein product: CASSLVETEAGNTIYF.

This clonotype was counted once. The CDR3 DNA is TGCGCCAGCAGCTCCCCGGGCGGGGCCCTTACCTACAATGAGCAGTTCTTC. This sequence encodes CASSSPGGALTYNEQFF. This chain joins TRBV5-1 and TRBJ2-1; D is possibly TRBD2 (6 bases). The CDR3 is 17 amino acids. The V gene's germline CDR1 is SGHRS and CDR2 YFSETQ. V gave up 3 bases and J gave up 2 bases, with 18 bases separating them.

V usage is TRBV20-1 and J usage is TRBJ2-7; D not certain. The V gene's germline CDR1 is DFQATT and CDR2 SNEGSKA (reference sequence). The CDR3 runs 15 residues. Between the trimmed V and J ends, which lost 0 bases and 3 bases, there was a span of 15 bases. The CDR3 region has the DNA TGCAGTGCTAGAGATCCAGGAGCCCGGTACTACGAGCAGTACTTC. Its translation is CSARDPGARYYEQYF.

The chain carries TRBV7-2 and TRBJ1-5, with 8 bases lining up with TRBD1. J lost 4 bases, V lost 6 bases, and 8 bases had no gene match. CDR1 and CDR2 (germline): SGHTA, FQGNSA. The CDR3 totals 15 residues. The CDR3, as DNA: TGTGCCAGCAGTCGGGGGACAGGAGATAATCAGCCCCAGCATTTT. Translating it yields CASSRGTGDNQPQHF.

CDR3 residues: CASSHRGLTYEQYF. CDR3 nucleotides: TGTGCCAGCAGCCACAGGGGGCTAACCTACGAGCAGTACTTC. The rearrangement joins TRBV28 to TRBJ2-7, with 9 bases that match TRBD1. CDR1 MDHEN and CDR2 SYDVKM come from the germline V gene. The CDR3 covers 14 residues. The V gene end was trimmed by 6 bases and the J gene end by 2 bases; junction bases not matched to a gene: 5.

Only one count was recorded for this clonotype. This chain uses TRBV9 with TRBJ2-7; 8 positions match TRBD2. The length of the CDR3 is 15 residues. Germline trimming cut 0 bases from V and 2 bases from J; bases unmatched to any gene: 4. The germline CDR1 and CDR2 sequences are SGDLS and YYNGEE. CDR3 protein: CASSVDNSGAYEQYF. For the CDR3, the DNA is TGTGCCAGCAGCGTAGATAATAGCGGGGCCTACGAGCAGTACTTC.

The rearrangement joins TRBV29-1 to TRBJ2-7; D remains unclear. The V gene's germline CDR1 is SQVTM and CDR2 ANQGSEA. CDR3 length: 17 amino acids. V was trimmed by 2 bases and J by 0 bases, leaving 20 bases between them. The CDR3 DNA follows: TGCAGCGTTGAAATAAGTCGTGGACCGGAAGACTCCTACGAGCAGTACTTC. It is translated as CSVEISRGPEDSYEQYF.